This is a list of T cell receptor beta chains from one sample in a study of neurological immune-mediated disorders. TCRdb processed the 5' RACE reads anew with MiXCR; each CDR3 protein has one entry. The sample records about 59,000 distinct CDR3 sequences, 10% to 15% being singletons. The sequenced sample consisted of PBMCs. These receptors were collected from a woman aged 55-75 years with HTLV-1-associated myelopathy (HAM/TSP). Each CDR3 is given with its conserved first and last residue. The D gene is left open where the match is weak. For some rows the clone size is stated as once, few or many, or as a class when expanded; others skip it.

.	many	TRBV20-1	TRBJ2-3	CSAGYATDTQYF	TGCAGTGCTGGGTACGCGACAGATACGCAGTATTTT
TRBD2	many	TRBV29-1	TRBJ2-5	CSAGSAGRQETQYF	TGCAGCGCCGGATCAGCGGGGCGACAAGAGACCCAGTACTTC
TRBD1	many	TRBV28	TRBJ1-6	CASSLMRDRGRSYNSPLHF	TGTGCCAGCAGTTTAATGAGGGACAGGGGACGCTCCTATAATTCACCCCTCCACTTT
TRBD2	many	TRBV5-6	TRBJ2-7	CASSIGLAPYEQYF	TGTGCCAGCAGCATCGGACTAGCTCCCTACGAGCAGTACTTC
.	many	TRBV12-3/TRBV12-4	TRBJ2-7	CASRASSYEQYF	TGTGCCAGCAGGGCTAGCTCCTACGAGCAGTACTTC
.	.	TRBV21-1	TRBJ2-1	CAMKLAGGSYNEQFF	TGTGCCATGAAACTAGCGGGAGGCTCCTACAATGAGCAGTTCTTC
.	many	TRBV4-1	TRBJ1-2	CASSQGLANYGYTF	TGCGCCAGCAGCCAAGGACTAGCTAACTATGGCTACACCTTC
.	many	TRBV3-1	TRBJ1-1	CASSQGSRVTEAFF	TGTGCCAGCAGCCAAGGGAGTAGGGTCACTGAAGCTTTCTTT
.	many	TRBV10-3	TRBJ2-1	CAITSGTALYNEQFF	TGTGCCATCACCTCCGGGACGGCACTATACAATGAGCAGTTCTTC
TRBD1	many	TRBV5-1	TRBJ2-3	CASSTTGGGDTQYF	TGCGCCAGCAGCACAACAGGGGGCGGAGATACGCAGTATTTT
.	many	TRBV28	TRBJ1-5	CASSSGADYQPQHF	TGTGCCAGCAGTTCGGGGGCTGATTATCAGCCCCAGCATTTT
.	many	TRBV28	TRBJ2-3	CASSPRIAGSSTDTQYF	TGTGCCAGCTCCCCTAGGATCGCGGGATCTAGCACAGATACGCAGTATTTT
.	many	TRBV7-9	TRBJ1-4	CASSPGPRVLNEKLFF	TGTGCCAGCAGCCCAGGCCCCCGGGTACTTAATGAAAAACTGTTTTTT
TRBD1	many	TRBV29-1	TRBJ2-1	CSVEGRTGGGGEQFF	TGCAGCGTTGAAGGTCGGACAGGGGGCGGCGGTGAGCAGTTCTTC
.	.	TRBV7-9	TRBJ1-1	CASSLEAGIAFF	TGTGCCAGCAGCTTAGAGGCGGGGATTGCTTTCTTT
.	many	TRBV4-1	TRBJ2-7	CASSQGLDLDEQYF	TGCGCCAGCAGCCAAGGACTAGACCTCGACGAGCAGTACTTC
TRBD1	many	TRBV20-1	TRBJ1-1	CSARDGTVNTEAFF	TGCAGTGCTAGAGATGGGACAGTGAACACTGAAGCTTTCTTT
.	many	TRBV29-1	TRBJ2-7	CSVTRGPYEQYF	TGCAGCGTGACACGAGGCCCCTACGAGCAGTACTTC
TRBD2	.	TRBV27	TRBJ2-3	CASRRLAGWNTDTQYF	TGTGCCAGCAGAAGACTAGCGGGTTGGAACACAGATACGCAGTATTTT
TRBD2	many	TRBV5-1	TRBJ2-7	CASSHILAGDPPEQYF	TGCGCCAGCAGCCATATACTAGCGGGAGACCCCCCCGAGCAGTACTTC
TRBD1	many	TRBV2	TRBJ1-1	CASRGQGDTEAFF	TGTGCCAGCAGGGGACAGGGGGACACTGAAGCTTTCTTT
TRBD1	.	TRBV10-3	TRBJ1-4	CATAGGIATNERLFF	TGTGCCACTGCAGGGGGCATCGCAACAAATGAAAGACTGTTTTTT
.	many	TRBV12-5	TRBJ1-5	CASGLNTRGPNQPQHF	TGTGCTAGTGGTCTAAATACACGGGGACCCAATCAGCCCCAGCATTTT
TRBD2	many	TRBV5-1	TRBJ2-1	CASSGLALSSYNEQFF	TGCGCCAGCAGCGGACTAGCGTTAAGCTCCTACAATGAGCAGTTCTTC
TRBD2	many	TRBV29-1	TRBJ2-1	CSVEGTSGSRGYNEQFF	TGCAGCGTTGAGGGGACTAGCGGGAGTAGAGGGTACAATGAGCAGTTCTTC
.	many	TRBV5-1	TRBJ2-3	CASSLDGISADTQYF	TGCGCCAGCAGCTTGGATGGGATTTCGGCAGATACGCAGTATTTT
TRBD1	many	TRBV7-8	TRBJ2-7	CASSLAGGQGGEQYF	TGTGCCAGCAGCTTAGCGGGTGGACAGGGGGGCGAGCAGTACTTC
TRBD1	many	TRBV4-1	TRBJ2-3	CASSLRQGQTDTQYF	TGCGCCAGCAGCCTAAGACAGGGGCAAACAGATACGCAGTATTTT
.	many	TRBV10-3	TRBJ1-2	CAISESTGDYGYTF	TGTGCCATCAGTGAGTCAACAGGAGACTATGGCTACACCTTC
.	many	TRBV7-8	TRBJ1-5	CASTWGGLVMNQPQHF	TGTGCCAGTACATGGGGGGGACTGGTGATGAATCAGCCCCAGCATTTT
.	many	TRBV7-8	TRBJ1-1	CASSFRTEVAEAFF	TGTGCCAGCAGCTTCCGGACAGAGGTAGCTGAAGCTTTCTTT
TRBD2	many	TRBV4-2	TRBJ2-1	CASSRTASGNEQFF	TGTGCCAGCAGCCGGACAGCTAGCGGGAATGAGCAGTTCTTC
TRBD1	many	TRBV7-8	TRBJ2-3	CASSFSGTGSTDTQYF	TGTGCCAGCAGCTTTTCCGGGACAGGGTCCACAGATACGCAGTATTTT
.	many	TRBV5-1	TRBJ1-5	CASSLDAASNQPQHF	TGCGCCAGCAGCTTGGATGCAGCCTCCAATCAGCCCCAGCATTTT
.	many	TRBV3-1	TRBJ1-5	CASSPGPRGEPQHF	TGTGCCAGCAGCCCCGGGCCAAGGGGTGAGCCCCAGCATTTT
.	many	TRBV28	TRBJ1-5	CASSLPGGYQPQHF	TGTGCCAGCAGTTTACCGGGAGGCTATCAGCCCCAGCATTTT
TRBD2	medium-sized	TRBV20-1	TRBJ2-3	CSARDGGRGTDTQYF	TGCAGTGCTAGAGACGGCGGGAGGGGAACAGATACGCAGTATTTT
TRBD1	many	TRBV12-3/TRBV12-4	TRBJ2-7	CASSLRDSNEQYF	TGTGCCAGCAGTTTAAGGGACAGTAACGAGCAGTACTTC
.	many	TRBV20-1	TRBJ2-7	CSARDGQGYEQYF	TGCAGTGCTAGAGACGGGCAGGGTTACGAGCAGTACTTC
TRBD2	many	TRBV29-1	TRBJ2-5	CSAGTSAAQETQYF	TGCAGCGCCGGGACTAGCGCAGCCCAAGAGACCCAGTACTTC
TRBD1	many	TRBV5-1	TRBJ1-1	CASSLTGTGGGTEAFF	TGCGCCAGCAGCCTAACCGGGACAGGGGGGGGCACTGAAGCTTTCTTT
.	many	TRBV12-3/TRBV12-4	TRBJ2-2	CASSLLGINTGELFF	TGTGCCAGCAGTTTACTTGGGATTAACACCGGGGAGCTGTTTTTT
.	many	TRBV7-8	TRBJ2-1	CASSDLALSYNEQFF	TGTGCCAGCAGCGATCTAGCGCTTTCCTACAATGAGCAGTTCTTC
.	many	TRBV20-1	TRBJ2-3	CSASPRRNTDTQYF	TGCAGTGCCAGTCCCCGCAGGAACACAGATACGCAGTATTTT
.	many	TRBV6-2/TRBV6-3	TRBJ2-5	CASSTRSLQETQYF	TGTGCCAGCAGTACAAGATCCCTTCAAGAGACCCAGTACTTC
TRBD2	many	TRBV3-1	TRBJ2-4	CASSPRPLAGNIQYF	TGTGCCAGCAGCCCCCGTCCCCTAGCGGGTAACATTCAGTACTTC
.	many	TRBV20-1	TRBJ1-5	CSAREGGNQPQHF	TGCAGTGCTAGAGAAGGGGGCAATCAGCCCCAGCATTTT
.	many	TRBV3-1	TRBJ2-6	CASGRSSGANVLTF	TGTGCCAGCGGACGGAGCTCTGGGGCCAACGTCCTGACTTTC
.	many	TRBV29-1	TRBJ2-5	CSVDYLLRVGETQYF	TGCAGCGTTGACTATCTACTCAGAGTGGGGGAGACCCAGTACTTC
TRBD2	many	TRBV10-3	TRBJ2-1	CAIRGAETSGINEQFF	TGTGCCATCAGGGGGGCTGAGACTAGCGGGATAAATGAGCAGTTCTTC
.	many	TRBV20-1	TRBJ1-1	CSARDGARNTEAFF	TGCAGTGCTAGAGATGGGGCGAGGAACACTGAAGCTTTCTTT
TRBD2	many	TRBV20-1	TRBJ2-3	CSARRAGHSTDTQYF	TGCAGTGCTAGGAGAGCGGGGCACAGTACAGATACGCAGTATTTT
TRBD2	many	TRBV20-1	TRBJ2-1	CSAPRGSGSHNEQFF	TGCAGTGCGCCCCGGGGTAGCGGGAGCCACAATGAGCAGTTCTTC
TRBD2	many	TRBV20-1	TRBJ2-1	CSAPLAGGANEQFF	TGCAGTGCGCCACTAGCGGGTGGAGCCAATGAGCAGTTCTTC